The 2 T cell receptor beta chains given below trace back to one sample, sequenced in a study of cytomegalovirus exposure and HLA in healthy donors. Use of 60 Vbeta and 13 Jbeta primers characterized the PCR. Profiled with immunoSEQ multiplex PCR; TCRdb holds only in-frame clones, not every one. The sample records over 100,000 clones, roughly 70% being singletons. Sequenced input: PBMCs. The receptors shown here come from a woman aged 70-85 years in good health and CMV-seropositive.

The chain employs TRBV6-6 and TRBJ2-1; no definite D call. The germline V and J ends were trimmed by 0 bases and 7 bases, with 13 bases remaining between them. CDR3 size: 15 residues. CDR1 and CDR2 from the germline V gene are MNHNY and SVGAGI (reference sequence). This chain's CDR3 is CASSYSVGIMNEQFF. The CDR3 coding sequence is TGTGCCAGCAGTTACTCGGTGGGCATCATGAATGAGCAGTTCTTC.

This chain links TRBV19 with TRBJ1-1; 8 bases line up with TRBD1. From germline, CDR1 is LNHDA and CDR2 SQIVND (reference sequence). The CDR3 runs to 16 residues. Trimming removed 5 bases from V and 0 bases from J; junction bases left unmatched: 8. DNA of the CDR3: TGTGCCAGTAGTTCAGGGGGCTCTTATATGAACACTGAAGCTTTCTTT. Its translation is CASSSGGSYMNTEAFF.